Shown below are 4 T cell receptor beta chains from a single sample sequenced in a study of regulatory T cells in long-lasting Graves disease. In building TCR beta libraries, iRepertoire HTBI primers were used together with Arm-PCR of CDR3 regions. A single record per CDR3 protein comes from TCRdb applying MiXCR to the multiplex PCR reads. The profile shows around 250,000 distinct CDR3 sequences, over 20% of them singletons. Indicated time point: newly diagnosed GD, antithyroid drugs for less than 3 months. With RNA extracted from PBMCs as input, the TCR library was made. The sample here was peripheral blood mononuclear cells (PBMCs), taken at new diagnosis, from a patient treated with antithyroid drugs. The receptors stem from a female donor with Graves disease.

This clonotype showed up many times. The V call is TRBV3-1, the J call TRBJ2-1; D uncertain. The CDR3 covers 13 residues. The germline V gene encodes CDR1 LGHDT and CDR2 YNNKEL (reference sequence). Trimming removed 2 bases at V and 6 bases at J, with 8 bases between. The CDR3 DNA is TGTGCCAGCAGCCAATGGCCGAGCAATGAGCAGTTCTTC. Residues: CASSQWPSNEQFF.

The chain joins TRBV2 to TRBJ1-2, with 10 bases lining up with TRBD1. The CDR3 runs to 14 residues. Germline trimming cut 7 bases from V and 4 bases from J; bases unmatched to any gene: 6. Germline CDR1 and CDR2: SNHLY and FYNNEI. CDR3: CASIRDRGGYGYTF. The CDR3, as DNA: TGTGCCAGCATCCGGGACAGGGGAGGCTATGGCTACACCTTC.

In its sample, this clonotype was seen many times. V is TRBV20-1 and J is TRBJ2-7, with 9 bases fitting TRBD1. With V trimmed by 6 bases and J by 4 bases, 4 bases remained unmatched. Germline V gene lookup returns CDR1 DFQATT and CDR2 SNEGSKA (reference sequence). This CDR3 contains 12 residues. CDR3 DNA sequence: TGCAGTGCACCGGGACAGGGATACGAGCAGTACTTC. The encoded protein is CSAPGQGYEQYF.

This clonotype was recorded a few times. This chain joins TRBV6-2 or TRBV6-3 and TRBJ2-7; D not certain. The ends were cut back, 5 bases at V and 6 bases at J, with 17 bases in the middle. This CDR3 has 14 residues. Germline CDR1 MNHEY, CDR2 SVGEGT. DNA of the CDR3: TGTGCCAGCAGTGCCCAGGACCTGGGTGGCGAGCAGTACTTC. Its translation is CASSAQDLGGEQYF.